These 2 T cell receptor beta chains came from one sample sequenced in a study of Graves' ophthalmopathy and Graves' hyperthyroidism (dated by TCRdb to the late 2010s). The reads were generated on an Illumina HiSeq 2000. TCR beta CDR3 regions were amplified from RNA transcripts for repertoire sequencing. The first round of RT-PCR was done with HTBI primers and the Qiagen OneStep RT-PCR kit, and was followed by a second round of multiplex PCR, then size selection and purification. TCRdb reran the public reads through fastp at Q25 and MiXCR, keeping productive beta chains. CDR3 protein duplicates are merged, each entry listing the most common genes and DNA. The sample has around 600,000 distinct CDR3 sequences on record, about 38% of them singletons. Over 2.5% of the sample comes from the top ten. The specimen was peripheral blood. These receptors were taken from an adult man with Graves' ophthalmopathy.

The sample holds a few counts of this clonotype. The V and J genes are TRBV4-2 and TRBJ1-2; TRBD1 might be the D (5 bases). V lost 0 bases, J lost 4 bases, and 15 bases lay in between. The germline V gene has CDR1 LGHNA and CDR2 YNFKEQ. This CDR3 is built from 16 residues. CDR3 sequence reads: CASSQDPGTDVYGYTF. Written as DNA, the CDR3 is TGTGCCAGCAGCCAAGATCCCGGGACGGACGTCTATGGCTACACCTTC.

There are many counts of this clonotype. The chain couples TRBV25-1 to TRBJ2-3; D possibly corresponds to TRBD1 (5 bases). The CDR3 sequence is 16 residues long. Trimming shortened V by 3 bases and J by 0 bases, and 13 bases separated the two germline ends. Germline lookup yields CDR1 MGHDK and CDR2 SYGVNS. The DNA for the CDR3 is TGTGCCAGCAGTGAGGAAAGGGGCCATAGCACAGATACGCAGTATTTT. It specifies CASSEERGHSTDTQYF. The whole variable domain, remainder taken from reference TRBV25-1 and TRBJ2-3, is EADIYQTPRYLVIGTGKKITLECSQTMGHDKMYWYQQDPGMELHLIHYSYGVNSTEKGDLSSESTVSRIRTEHFPLTLESARPSHTSQYLCASSEERGHSTDTQYFGPGTRLTVL.